Below are 8 T cell receptor beta chains sequenced from a single sample in a study of blood T cells in healthy people across ages. For the second PCR, which ran for 7 to 11 cycles, a sample-barcoded 5' primer and a J-beta primer mix were used. TCRdb used MiXCR to reprocess the 5' RACE reads, holding one entry per CDR3 protein. The table shows some 940,000 distinct CDR3 sequences, with roughly 28% occurring only once. This same sample was also taken into another study, of T cells of mothers and their children.

Material for sequencing was blood. Receptors originate from a middle-aged woman in good health.

This sequence joins TRBV7-2 and TRBJ1-6; D not certain. The germline V gene has CDR1 SGHTA and CDR2 FQGNSA. This CDR3 contains 13 residues. The V gene lost 4 bases and the J gene lost 5 bases, with 6 bases spanning the gap. The CDR3 loop is CASSSTNNSPLHF. DNA for the CDR3: TGTGCCAGCAGCTCTACAAATAATTCACCCCTCCACTTT.

This clonotype was counted a few times. The V and J genes are TRBV2 and TRBJ2-3, with a tentative D call TRBD1 (6 bases). This CDR3 has 14 amino acids. The ends were cut back, 8 bases at V and 2 bases at J, with 14 bases in the middle. Germline V gene data show CDR1 as SNHLY and CDR2 as FYNNEI. The CDR3 sequence: CASRTGTNTDTQYF. CDR3 sequence (DNA): TGTGCCAGCCGAACCGGGACAAACACAGATACGCAGTATTTT.

V is TRBV6-2 or TRBV6-3 and J is TRBJ2-3; no clear D gene. V lost 8 bases and J 6 bases, leaving 9 bases between the germline ends. The CDR3 consists of 11 residues. The germline V gene has CDR1 MNHEY and CDR2 SVGEGT. The CDR3 region has the DNA TGTGCCAGCGGCTATGGGGATACGCAGTATTTT. The encoded protein is CASGYGDTQYF.

The table lists this clonotype with many counts. V is TRBV7-2 and J is TRBJ2-3; D remains ambiguous. V lost 2 bases and J lost 5, with 8 bases in between. This CDR3 is 13 amino acids long. The germline V gene encodes CDR1 SGHTA and CDR2 FQGNSA. The chain's CDR3 is CASSLRVEDTQYF. Written as DNA, the CDR3 is TGTGCCAGCAGCTTAAGGGTTGAAGATACGCAGTATTTT.

There are a few counts of this clonotype. V is TRBV7-9 and J is TRBJ1-2; no reliable D call. Trimming took 6 bases from V and 3 from J, leaving 14 bases between them. This CDR3 region has 14 residues. The V gene's germline CDR1 is SEHNR and CDR2 FQNEAQ (reference sequence). CDR3 DNA: TGTGCCAGCAGTTCCGGGAGGGAGCACTATGGCTACACCTTC. This translates into CASSSGREHYGYTF.

This clonotype was seen at least ten times. Here the CDR3 DNA reads TGCAGTGCTAGAGATGCCAGGGGCTACGAGCAGTACTTC. As protein: CSARDARGYEQYF. The chain uses TRBV20-1 and TRBJ2-7; a possible D gene is TRBD1 (6 bases). Trimming removed 0 bases at V and 3 bases at J, with 9 bases between. This CDR3 contains 13 residues. Germline lookup yields CDR1 DFQATT and CDR2 SNEGSKA (reference sequence).

This clonotype was picked up many times. The gene calls are TRBV7-9 and TRBJ1-5; 8 bases are a match to TRBD1. Germline CDR1 reads SEHNR; CDR2 reads FQNEAQ (reference sequence). V shed 4 bases, J shed 3 bases, and the junction held 5 bases outside the gene matches. The CDR3 is 15 residues long. CDR3: CASSSGQGDNQPQHF. CDR3 bases: TGTGCCAGCAGCTCCGGACAGGGCGACAATCAGCCCCAGCATTTT.

The table lists this clonotype with a few counts. This chain joins TRBV29-1 and TRBJ2-3, with 10 bases matching TRBD2. Germline V lookup: CDR1 SQVTM, CDR2 ANQGSEA. The CDR3 spans 16 residues. Losses at the gene ends were 0 bases for V and 8 bases for J; bases not matched to a gene: 11. The CDR3, as DNA: TGCAGCGTTGAAGATAGGGCTAGCGGGGGCCCAGGTACGCAGTATTTT. Amino acid sequence: CSVEDRASGGPGTQYF.